In this sample, the clone carrying this TCR beta chain turned up a few times. Its antigen is not known. Alongside a J-beta primer mix, a sample-barcoded 5' primer served in a second PCR lasting about 7 to 12 cycles. TCRdb re-derived calls from the 5' RACE reads in MiXCR, one entry per CDR3 protein. The sample yields 760,000 or so distinct CDR3 sequences, roughly 25% seen once. This specimen belongs to a study of blood T cells in healthy people across ages. Overall study results and limits: Investigators viewed diversity estimates from one million T cells as underestimates, the study reported. Long-lived donors exceeded aged donors in naive CD4+ cells and diversity.

This CDR3 spans 15 amino acids. Germline assignment: CDR1 LGHNA and CDR2 YNFKEQ. Trimming stripped 6 bases from V and 0 bases from J, with 12 bases between. These data were also reused for a study on T cells of mothers and their children. That work adds: Not a single persistent microchimeric T cell clone was detected.

The chain combines TRBV4-2 with TRBJ2-1, with D possibly TRBD2 on 6 matching bases. The specimen sequenced was blood. The source of this sequence is a boy aged 5-17 years in good health. The DNA for the CDR3 is TGTGCCAGCAGACGGACTAAGAGCTCCTACAATGAGCAGTTCTTC. Amino acids: CASRRTKSSYNEQFF.